Described below is a single T cell receptor delta chain sequence and its context. Its antigen is not identified. The protein that TCRdb holds for this DNA derives from a much larger clone and differs from the translated DNA at residue 11, which likely indicates a read error; the protein shown here is translated from the DNA. Trimming left V 5 bases short and J 0 bases short, with 34 bases between. Germline CDR1 is TSWWSYY and CDR2 is QGS. This CDR3 spans 22 amino acids. This entry belongs to a study of γδ T cells in repeated Plasmodium falciparum infection. Across the whole study: Over roughly 640 days, donors received four mosquito-bite P. falciparum NF54 infections. Each infection was followed by sampling at 21 days, plus baseline and some pre-infection draws. Study observations and caveats: Malian children's Vdelta2-negative repertoires appeared more expanded and less diverse than Australians'.

Both TRG and TRD chains were sequenced from each sorted sample. TCRdb used CATT to re-call clones from the multiplex PCR reads. The sample includes over 45,000 delta-chain clones, approximately 1.5% of them seen just once. Vgamma9/Vdelta2+ and Vdelta2-negative gammadelta T cells were flow-sorted from PBMC for bulk sequencing. Sequenced input: gamma-delta T cells from blood. The receptor was isolated from a pool of human donors (malaria-infected and uninfected, not separated). The genes are TRDV1 and TRDJ1, with TRDD2 as a possible D gene (5 bases). TCRdb supplies no J gene; here it was assigned by aligning the nucleotide sequence to germline. The CDR3 DNA is TGTGCTCTTGGGAAATCCCCTTCGGTGGGACTGAATAAGACTAAGTACACCGATAAACTCATCTTT. Translated, it gives CALGKSPSVGLNKTKYTDKLIF.